These 8 T cell receptor beta chains share one sample of origin, sequenced in a study of T cell responses to AZD1222 COVID-19 vaccine. Generated by immunoSEQ multiplex PCR, the TCRdb table keeps only in-frame clones and is missing some. The data contain over 70,000 clones, about 80% of them singletons. Material: peripheral blood, obtained 28 days after the second dose of the MenACWY control vaccine. Receptors were obtained from an adult who received the MenACWY meningococcal vaccine as a control.

The J gene is TRBJ1-4, the V gene TRBV11-2, with a tentative D call TRBD1 (6 bases). Germline loops: CDR1 SGHAT, CDR2 FQNNGV. V shed 2 bases and J shed 8 bases, with 18 bases lying between them. The CDR3 runs 16 residues. CDR3 sequence (DNA): TGTGCCAGCAGCTTATCCCCAGGGGCGCGGTCCGAAAAACTGTTTTTT. Protein sequence: CASSLSPGARSEKLFF.

This clone was recorded only once. The V and J genes are TRBV7-8 and TRBJ2-5, with TRBD1 matching over 9 bases. The CDR3 runs to 14 residues. Looked up from germline, CDR1 is SGHVS and CDR2 is FQNEAQ. Trimming removed 4 bases from V and 4 bases from J; junction bases left unmatched: 4. The CDR3 bases are TGTGCCAGCAGCTCAACAGGGGGCTCAGAGACCCAGTACTTC. Its translation is CASSSTGGSETQYF.

The J gene is TRBJ1-1, the V gene TRBV24-1; 7 bases line up with TRBD1. This CDR3 is built from 12 residues. Trimming removed 8 bases from V and 3 bases from J; junction bases left unmatched: 2. Germline CDR1 KGHDR, CDR2 SFDVKD. For the CDR3, the DNA is TGTGCCACCAAGGGGGCGGACACTGAAGCTTTCTTT. It yields the protein CATKGADTEAFF.

This chain links TRBV10-3 with TRBJ2-7; the D gene could be TRBD1 or TRBD2 (6 bases each). This CDR3 region has 15 residues. In germline, CDR1 is ENHRY, CDR2 SYGVKD. The ends were cut back, 0 bases at V and 5 bases at J, with 14 bases in the middle. The CDR3 bases are TGTGCCATCAGTGAGTCACTAGCACAGGGTGACGAGCAGTACTTC. Encoded protein: CAISESLAQGDEQYF.

V usage is TRBV21-1 and J usage is TRBJ1-4; TRBD1 reflects the table's D call only, with no check against the DNA. TRBV21-1 constitutes a pseudogene. The length of the CDR3 is 15 residues. This CDR3 reads CASSKGGQGGEKLFF. The CDR3 coding sequence is TGTGCCAGCAGCAAAGGTGGACAGGGTGGTGAAAAACTGTTTTTT.

The V and J genes are TRBV11-2 and TRBJ2-7, with 8 bases aligning to TRBD2. Trimming removed 1 base from V and 10 bases from J; junction bases left unmatched: 12. Per germline, CDR1 SGHAT and CDR2 FQNNGV. The CDR3 extends over 15 amino acids. The CDR3 loop is CASSLVGGGLGSQYF. In DNA, the CDR3 is TGTGCCAGCAGCTTAGTCGGGGGGGGACTAGGCTCCCAGTACTTC.

The genes are TRBV5-1 and TRBJ2-2, with D possibly being TRBD1 (5 bases). The CDR3 is 11 amino acids. The germline CDR1 and CDR2 sequences are SGHRS and YFSETQ. Trimming pared 7 bases from V and 6 bases from J, leaving 7 bases between. This chain's CDR3 is CASEGAGELFF. CDR3 DNA: TGCGCCAGCGAAGGGGCCGGGGAGCTGTTTTTT.

In this sample, this clone turned up once. J is TRBJ1-2 and V is TRBV7-9; 7 bases map to TRBD1. Germline CDR1 SEHNR, CDR2 FQNEAQ (reference sequence). Unmatched junction bases numbered 9, after V lost 6 bases and J lost 8 bases. CDR3 length: 13 amino acids. CDR3 protein: CASSIATGEGYTF. In DNA form, the CDR3 reads TGTGCCAGCAGTATAGCAACAGGGGAAGGCTACACCTTC. The complete variable domain, with remaining parts taken from reference TRBV7-9 and TRBJ1-2, reads DTGVSQNPRHKITKRGQNVTFRCDPISEHNRLYWYRQTLGQGPEFLTYFQNEAQLEKSRLLSDRFSAERPKGSFSTLEIQRTEQGDSAMYLCASSIATGEGYTFGSGTRLTVV.